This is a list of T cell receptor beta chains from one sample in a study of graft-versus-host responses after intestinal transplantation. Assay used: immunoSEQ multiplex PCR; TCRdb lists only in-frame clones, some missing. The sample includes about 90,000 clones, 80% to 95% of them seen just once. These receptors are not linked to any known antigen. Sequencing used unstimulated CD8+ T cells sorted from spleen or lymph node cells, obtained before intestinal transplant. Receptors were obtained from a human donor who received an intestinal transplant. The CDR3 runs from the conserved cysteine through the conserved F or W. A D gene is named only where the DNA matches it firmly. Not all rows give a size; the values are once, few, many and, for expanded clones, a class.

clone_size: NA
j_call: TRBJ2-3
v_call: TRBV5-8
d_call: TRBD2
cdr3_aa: CASSLGTRYSTDTQYF
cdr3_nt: TGTGCCAGCAGCTTGGGGACTAGGTACAGCACAGATACGCAGTATTTT

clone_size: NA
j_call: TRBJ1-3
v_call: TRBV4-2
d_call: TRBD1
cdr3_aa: CASSQAGQGAISGNTIYF
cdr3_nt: TGTGCCAGCAGCCAAGCGGGACAGGGGGCAATATCTGGAAACACCATATATTTT

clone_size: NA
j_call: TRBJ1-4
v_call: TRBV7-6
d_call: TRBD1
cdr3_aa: CASSSGTGPNEKLFF
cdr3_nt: TGTGCCAGCAGCTCGGGGACAGGGCCTAATGAAAAACTGTTTTTT

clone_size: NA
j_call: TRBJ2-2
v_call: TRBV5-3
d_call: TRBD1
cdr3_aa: CARSLTLTGANTGELFF
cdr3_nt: TGTGCCAGAAGCTTGACATTGACAGGGGCGAACACCGGGGAGCTGTTTTTT

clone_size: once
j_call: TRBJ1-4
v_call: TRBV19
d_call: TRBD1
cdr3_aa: CATQIGQGSEKLFF
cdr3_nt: TGTGCCACCCAAATCGGACAGGGTTCTGAAAAACTGTTTTTT

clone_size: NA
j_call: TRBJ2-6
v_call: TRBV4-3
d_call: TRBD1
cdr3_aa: CASSQEAGQGSFGANVLTF
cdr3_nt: TGCGCCAGCAGCCAAGAAGCTGGACAGGGGTCTTTCGGGGCCAACGTCCTGACTTTC

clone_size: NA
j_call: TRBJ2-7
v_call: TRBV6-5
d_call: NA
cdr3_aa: CASSPHSGYEQYF
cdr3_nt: TGTGCCAGCAGTCCCCACTCCGGGTACGAGCAGTACTTC

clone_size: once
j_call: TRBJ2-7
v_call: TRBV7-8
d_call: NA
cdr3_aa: CASSLGPGAYEQYF
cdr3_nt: TGTGCCAGCAGCTTAGGACCAGGGGCCTACGAGCAGTACTTC

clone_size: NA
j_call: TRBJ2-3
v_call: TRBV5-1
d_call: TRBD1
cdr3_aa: CASSLEDRGSDTQYF
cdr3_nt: TGCGCCAGCAGCTTGGAGGACAGGGGATCAGATACGCAGTATTTT

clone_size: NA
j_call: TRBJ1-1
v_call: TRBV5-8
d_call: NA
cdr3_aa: CASSPGDTIFEAFF
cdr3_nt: TGTGCCAGCAGCCCAGGGGACACCATTTTTGAAGCTTTCTTT

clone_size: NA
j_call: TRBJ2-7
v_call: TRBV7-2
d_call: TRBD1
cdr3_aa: CASSSSGTVYDYEQYF
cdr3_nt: TGTGCCAGCAGCTCCTCGGGGACAGTATACGATTACGAGCAGTACTTC

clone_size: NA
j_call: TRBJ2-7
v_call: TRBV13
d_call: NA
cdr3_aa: CASSLGGRDYEQYF
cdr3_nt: TGTGCCAGCAGCTTAGGAGGCAGGGACTACGAGCAGTACTTC

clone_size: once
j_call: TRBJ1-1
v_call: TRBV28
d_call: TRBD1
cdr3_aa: CASSSGTGVTEAFF
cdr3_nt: TGTGCCAGCAGTTCCGGGACAGGGGTCACTGAAGCTTTCTTT

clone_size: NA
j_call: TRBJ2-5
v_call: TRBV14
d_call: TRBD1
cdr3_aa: CASSQGFRGRSRIEETQYF
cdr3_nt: TGTGCCAGCAGCCAAGGTTTCAGGGGGCGAAGCCGGATTGAAGAGACCCAGTACTTC

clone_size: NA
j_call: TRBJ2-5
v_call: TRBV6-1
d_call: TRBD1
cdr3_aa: CASSDRVSQGFQETQYF
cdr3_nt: TGTGCCAGCAGTGATCGGGTGTCACAGGGGTTCCAAGAGACCCAGTACTTC

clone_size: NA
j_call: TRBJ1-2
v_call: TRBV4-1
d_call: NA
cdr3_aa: CASSQERGMGNYGYTF
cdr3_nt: TGCGCCAGCAGCCAAGAACGGGGAATGGGTAACTATGGCTACACCTTC

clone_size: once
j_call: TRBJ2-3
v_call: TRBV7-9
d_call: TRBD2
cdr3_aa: CASSLGLGLTDTQYF
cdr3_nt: TGTGCCAGCAGCTTGGGACTAGGTCTAACAGATACGCAGTATTTT

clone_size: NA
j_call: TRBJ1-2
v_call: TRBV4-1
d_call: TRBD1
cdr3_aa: CASSLQGADYGYTF
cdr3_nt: TGCGCCAGCAGCCTACAGGGGGCGGACTATGGCTACACCTTC

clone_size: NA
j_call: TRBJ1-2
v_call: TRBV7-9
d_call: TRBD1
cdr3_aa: CASSGDRGPADYGYTF
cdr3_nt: TGTGCCAGCAGCGGGGACAGGGGGCCGGCTGACTATGGCTACACCTTC

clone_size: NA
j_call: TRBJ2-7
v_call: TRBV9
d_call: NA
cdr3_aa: CASSPVGTGSYEQYF
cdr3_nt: TGTGCCAGCAGCCCGGTGGGGACTGGCTCCTACGAGCAGTACTTC

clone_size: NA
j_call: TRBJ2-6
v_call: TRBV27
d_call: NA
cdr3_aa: CASKKIPRVISGANVLTF
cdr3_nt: TGTGCCAGCAAAAAGATTCCCAGGGTCATTTCTGGGGCCAACGTCCTGACTTTC

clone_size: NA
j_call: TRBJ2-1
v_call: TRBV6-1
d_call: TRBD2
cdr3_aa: CASSEVGLAAYNEQFF
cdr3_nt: TGTGCCAGCAGTGAAGTGGGTCTAGCGGCCTACAATGAGCAGTTCTTC

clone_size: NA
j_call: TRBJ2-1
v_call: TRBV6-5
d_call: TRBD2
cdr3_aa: CASSLSHSGRAEQFF
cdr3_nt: TGTGCCAGCAGTCTTAGCCATAGCGGGAGGGCCGAACAGTTCTTC

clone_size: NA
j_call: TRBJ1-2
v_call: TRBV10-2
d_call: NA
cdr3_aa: CASSVSDNYGYTF
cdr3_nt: TGCGCCAGCAGTGTATCAGATAACTATGGCTACACCTTC

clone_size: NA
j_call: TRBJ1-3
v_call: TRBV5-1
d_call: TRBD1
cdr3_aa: CASSVGTGLNTIYF
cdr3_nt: TGCGCCAGCAGCGTCGGGACAGGGCTAAACACCATATATTTT

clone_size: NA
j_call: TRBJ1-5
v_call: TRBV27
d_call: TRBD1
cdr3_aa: CASSNSPGQGNQPQHF
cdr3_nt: TGTGCCAGCAGTAACTCACCGGGACAGGGCAATCAGCCCCAGCATTTT

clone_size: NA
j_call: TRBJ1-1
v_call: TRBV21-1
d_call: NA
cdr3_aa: CASSKAQQGPLCTEAFF
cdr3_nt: TGTGCCAGCAGCAAAGCGCAACAGGGACCTTTGTGCACTGAAGCTTTCTTT

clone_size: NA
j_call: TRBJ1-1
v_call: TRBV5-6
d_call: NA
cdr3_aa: CASRGEGNTEAFF
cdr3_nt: TGTGCCAGCAGGGGCGAGGGGAACACTGAAGCTTTCTTT

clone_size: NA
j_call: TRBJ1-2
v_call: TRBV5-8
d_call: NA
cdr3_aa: CASSLSRQRYGYTF
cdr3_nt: TGTGCCAGCAGTTTATCTCGACAGCGCTATGGCTACACCTTC

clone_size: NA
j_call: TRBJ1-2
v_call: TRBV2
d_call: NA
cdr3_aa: CASSEEQPAYYGYTF
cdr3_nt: TGTGCCAGCAGTGAAGAACAGCCGGCCTACTATGGCTACACCTTC

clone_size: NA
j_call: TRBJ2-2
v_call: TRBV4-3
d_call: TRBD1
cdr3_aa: CASSQDLRTGAGELFF
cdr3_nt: TGCGCCAGCAGCCAAGATCTAAGGACAGGGGCCGGGGAGCTGTTTTTT

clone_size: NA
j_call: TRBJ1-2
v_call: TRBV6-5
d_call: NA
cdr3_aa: CASSYPGFYGYTF
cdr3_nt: TGTGCCAGCAGTTACCCGGGATTCTATGGCTACACCTTC

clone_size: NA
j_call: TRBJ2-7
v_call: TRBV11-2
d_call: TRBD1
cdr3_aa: CASSQSTGVDEQYF
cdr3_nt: TGTGCCAGCAGCCAATCGACAGGGGTGGACGAGCAGTACTTC

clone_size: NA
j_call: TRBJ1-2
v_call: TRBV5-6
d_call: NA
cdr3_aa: CASSFGEAGDQEANYGYTF
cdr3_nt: TGTGCCAGCAGCTTCGGGGAGGCGGGGGACCAGGAAGCTAACTATGGCTACACCTTC

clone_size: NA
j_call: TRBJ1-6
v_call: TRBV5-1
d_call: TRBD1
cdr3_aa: CASSWRQGVGNSPLHF
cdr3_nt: TGCGCCAGCAGCTGGAGACAGGGGGTCGGTAATTCACCCCTCCACTTT

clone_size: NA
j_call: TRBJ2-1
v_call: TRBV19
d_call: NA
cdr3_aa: CASSPYTGVDEQFF
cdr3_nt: TGTGCCAGTAGTCCCTATACGGGAGTAGATGAGCAGTTCTTC

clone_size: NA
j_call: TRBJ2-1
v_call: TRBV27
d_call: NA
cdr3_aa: CASSLSPWLASYNEQFF
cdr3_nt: TGTGCCAGCAGTTTATCGCCTTGGCTAGCGTCCTACAATGAGCAGTTCTTC

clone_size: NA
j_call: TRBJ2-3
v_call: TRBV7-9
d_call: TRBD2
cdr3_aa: CASSLHRTSADTQYF
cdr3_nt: TGTGCCAGCAGCTTACATCGGACTAGCGCAGATACGCAGTATTTT

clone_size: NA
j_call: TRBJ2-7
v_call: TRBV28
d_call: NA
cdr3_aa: CASSTSYEQYF
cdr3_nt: TGTGCCAGCAGTACTAGTTACGAGCAGTACTTC

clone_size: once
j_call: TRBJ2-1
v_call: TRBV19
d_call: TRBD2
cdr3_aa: CASSIDGGLAGGNEQFF
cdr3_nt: TGTGCCAGTAGTATAGATGGGGGACTAGCGGGCGGAAATGAGCAGTTCTTC

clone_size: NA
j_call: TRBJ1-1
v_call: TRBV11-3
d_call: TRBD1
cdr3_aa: CASSPSQGRNTEAFF
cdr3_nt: TGTGCCAGCAGCCCCTCACAGGGGCGGAACACTGAAGCTTTCTTT

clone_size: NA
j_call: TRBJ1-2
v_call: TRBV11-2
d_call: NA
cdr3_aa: CASSLDSGGNGYTF
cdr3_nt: TGTGCCAGCAGCCTGGACTCCGGGGGTAATGGCTACACCTTC

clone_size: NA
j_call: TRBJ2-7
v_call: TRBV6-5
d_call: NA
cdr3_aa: CASSYGAELFEQYF
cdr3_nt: TGTGCCAGCAGTTACGGTGCGGAACTTTTTGAGCAGTACTTC

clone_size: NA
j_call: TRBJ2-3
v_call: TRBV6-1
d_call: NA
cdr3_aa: CASSGSGLKDTQYF
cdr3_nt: TGTGCCAGCAGTGGATCAGGGTTGAAGGATACGCAGTATTTT

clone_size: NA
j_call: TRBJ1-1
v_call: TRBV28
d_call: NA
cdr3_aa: CASSLTVNTEAFF
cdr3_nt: TGTGCCAGCAGCCTGACAGTGAACACTGAAGCTTTCTTT

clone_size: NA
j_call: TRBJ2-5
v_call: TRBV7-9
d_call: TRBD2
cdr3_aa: CASSSQGLAGGRETQYF
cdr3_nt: TGTGCCAGCAGCTCCCAGGGACTAGCGGGAGGACGAGAGACCCAGTACTTC

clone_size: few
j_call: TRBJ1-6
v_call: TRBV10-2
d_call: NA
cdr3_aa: CASSELGHTNSPLHF
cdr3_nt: TGCGCCAGCAGTGAGTTGGGACACACTAATTCACCCCTCCACTTT

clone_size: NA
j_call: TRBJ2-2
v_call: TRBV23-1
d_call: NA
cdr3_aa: CASSHWQGGTGELFF
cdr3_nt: TGCGCCAGCAGTCATTGGCAGGGGGGCACCGGGGAGCTGTTTTTT

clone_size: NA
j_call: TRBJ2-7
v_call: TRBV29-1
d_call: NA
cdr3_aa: CSVAARGYEQYF
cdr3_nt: TGCAGCGTTGCCGCCAGGGGATACGAGCAGTACTTC

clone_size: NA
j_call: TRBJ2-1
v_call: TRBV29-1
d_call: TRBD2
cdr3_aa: CSVEIRLAGYNEQFF
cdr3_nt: TGCAGCGTTGAGATTAGACTAGCGGGATACAATGAGCAGTTCTTC

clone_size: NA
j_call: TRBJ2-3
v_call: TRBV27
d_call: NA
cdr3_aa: CASRGGVGTDTQYF
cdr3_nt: TGTGCCAGTCGGGGCGGGGTCGGCACAGATACGCAGTATTTT

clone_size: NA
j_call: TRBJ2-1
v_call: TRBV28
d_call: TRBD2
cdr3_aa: CASSLKSGGAYNEQFF
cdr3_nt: TGTGCCAGCAGTTTAAAGAGCGGGGGGGCCTACAATGAGCAGTTCTTC

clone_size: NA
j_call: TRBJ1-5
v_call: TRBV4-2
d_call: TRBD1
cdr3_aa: CASSQERTGTGVQPQHF
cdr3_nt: TGTGCCAGCAGCCAGGAGCGAACCGGGACAGGGGTTCAGCCCCAGCATTTT

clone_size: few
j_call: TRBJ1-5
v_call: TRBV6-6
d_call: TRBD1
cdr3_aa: CASSRTGRDQPQHF
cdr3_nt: TGTGCCAGCAGTAGGACAGGGAGGGATCAGCCCCAGCATTTT

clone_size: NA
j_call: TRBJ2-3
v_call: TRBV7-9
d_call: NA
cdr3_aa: CASSLGTGTDTQYF
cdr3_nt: TGTGCCAGCAGCTTAGGGACAGGCACAGATACGCAGTATTTT

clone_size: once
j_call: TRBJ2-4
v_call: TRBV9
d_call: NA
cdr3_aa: CASSVATSNIQYF
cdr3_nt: TGTGCCAGCAGCGTAGCTACGTCGAACATTCAGTACTTC

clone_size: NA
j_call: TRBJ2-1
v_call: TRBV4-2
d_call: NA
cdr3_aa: CASSGRDLAYNEQFF
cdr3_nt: TGTGCCAGCAGCGGCCGGGACTTAGCCTACAATGAGCAGTTCTTC

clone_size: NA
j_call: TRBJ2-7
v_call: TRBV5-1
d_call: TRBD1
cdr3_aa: CASSLGQGGYEQYF
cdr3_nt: TGCGCCAGCAGCCTCGGACAGGGGGGCTACGAGCAGTACTTC

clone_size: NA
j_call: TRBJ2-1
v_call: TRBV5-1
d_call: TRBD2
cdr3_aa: CASSFGGNLNEQFF
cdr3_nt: TGCGCCAGCAGCTTCGGGGGGAATTTGAATGAGCAGTTCTTC

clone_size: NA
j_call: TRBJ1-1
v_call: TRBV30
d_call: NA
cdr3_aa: CAWSVRVTGTEAFF
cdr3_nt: TGTGCCTGGAGTGTGAGGGTTACGGGCACTGAAGCTTTCTTT